Below, 11 T cell receptor beta chains from the same sample are listed, as sequenced in a study of T cell changes during pregnancy in multiple sclerosis. Assay: immunoSEQ multiplex PCR; the TCRdb copy retains only in-frame clones and omits some. The table lists some 60,000 clones, 80% to 95% of them singletons. The specimen was peripheral blood, collected in the third trimester of pregnancy. All receptors come from a female donor in good health, enrolled as a control in a pregnancy study.

The chain is built from TRBV4-1 and TRBJ2-3; D unresolved. The CDR3 runs to 16 residues. CDR1 is MGHRA, CDR2 YSYEKL, per germline. Between the trimmed V and J ends, which lost 0 bases and 1 base, there was a span of 11 bases. CDR3 protein: CASSQDPRMGTDTQYF. The CDR3 nucleotides are TGCGCCAGCAGCCAAGATCCTAGGATGGGCACAGATACGCAGTATTTT.

The chain is built from TRBV18 and TRBJ1-5; 8 bases align to TRBD1. Germline-derived CDR1 and CDR2 are KGHSH and LQKENI. Germline trimming cut 3 bases from V and 2 bases from J; bases unmatched to any gene: 3. This CDR3 has 15 amino acids. CDR3 protein: CASSPGQVGNQPQHF. CDR3 DNA sequence: TGTGCCAGCTCACCGGGACAGGTCGGCAATCAGCCCCAGCATTTT.

J is TRBJ1-6 and V is TRBV2, with 7 bases fitting TRBD1. Germline V gene data show CDR1 as SNHLY and CDR2 as FYNNEI. With V trimmed by 7 bases and J by 10 bases, 10 bases remained unmatched. The CDR3 is 14 amino acids. The CDR3 region is CASTRTGEVSPLHF. CDR3 nucleotides: TGTGCCAGCACCAGAACAGGGGAGGTCTCACCCCTCCACTTT.

The rearrangement joins TRBV5-1 to TRBJ1-4; a weak D match, TRBD1 (5 bases). In germline, CDR1 is SGHRS, CDR2 YFSETQ. The CDR3 has 15 amino acids. Trimming shortened V by 2 bases and J by 6 bases, and 14 bases separated the two germline ends. CDR3 nucleotide sequence: TGCGCCAGCAGCTTAGGCAGCGGGGGTTATGAAAAACTGTTTTTT. Its protein is CASSLGSGGYEKLFF.

The CDR3 sequence: CASSPRAGPWDEQFF. The CDR3 region has the DNA TGTGCCAGCAGCCCTCGGGCGGGACCTTGGGATGAGCAGTTCTTC. The gene calls are TRBV5-6 and TRBJ2-1, with D possibly being TRBD2 (6 bases). The CDR3 spans 15 residues. Trimming stripped 4 bases from V and 8 bases from J, with 19 bases between. Per the germline V gene, CDR1 is SGHDT and CDR2 is YYEEEE.

The V call is TRBV9, the J call TRBJ1-4; 7 bases are a match to TRBD1. The CDR3 has 15 residues. The germline gives CDR1 SGDLS, CDR2 YYNGEE. V was pared by 3 bases and J by 7 bases, with 9 bases of the junction left unmatched. CDR3 protein: CASSADPGGGEKLFF. The DNA of the CDR3 is TGTGCCAGCAGCGCGGACCCAGGGGGTGGTGAAAAACTGTTTTTT.

The chain links TRBV15 to TRBJ1-5; 9 bases are a match to TRBD1. The germline gives CDR1 LNHNV, CDR2 YYDKDF (reference sequence). The length of the CDR3 is 14 residues. V shed 8 bases, J shed 2 bases, and the junction held 4 bases outside the gene matches. The CDR3 sequence: CATAGDRGNQPQHF. The CDR3 nucleotides are TGTGCCACCGCCGGGGACAGGGGCAATCAGCCCCAGCATTTT. The complete variable domain, with remaining parts taken from reference TRBV15 and TRBJ1-5, reads DAMVIQNPRYQVTQFGKPVTLSCSQTLNHNVMYWYQQKSSQAPKLLFHYYDKDFNNEADTPDNFQSRRPNTSFCFLDIRSPGLGDTAMYLCATAGDRGNQPQHFGDGTRLSIL.

The chain employs TRBV5-4 and TRBJ2-7; D is perhaps TRBD2 (6 bases). The germline V and J ends were trimmed by 4 bases and 5 bases, with 13 bases remaining between them. The CDR3 loop spans 13 amino acids. Germline CDR1 reads SGHNT; CDR2 reads YYREEE (reference sequence). CDR3 in DNA: TGTGCCAGCAGCCTATCCCGGGGGAACGAGCAGTACTTC. It is translated as CASSLSRGNEQYF.

This sequence joins TRBV7-9 and TRBJ2-2, with a weak D call TRBD1 (7 bases). V was trimmed by 1 base and J by 4 bases, leaving 13 bases between them. The CDR3 extends over 16 amino acids. The germline gives CDR1 SEHNR, CDR2 FQNEAQ (reference sequence). The CDR3 coding sequence is TGTGCCAGCAGCTTAGTTCGCCAGGGGGGCACCGGGGAGCTGTTTTTT. As protein: CASSLVRQGGTGELFF. The full variable domain, with the rest looked up from reference TRBV7-9 and TRBJ2-2, is DTGVSQNPRHKITKRGQNVTFRCDPISEHNRLYWYRQTLGQGPEFLTYFQNEAQLEKSRLLSDRFSAERPKGSFSTLEIQRTEQGDSAMYLCASSLVRQGGTGELFFGEGSRLTVL.

The chain carries TRBV12-5 and TRBJ2-1; possibly TRBD2 for D (5 bases). Germline CDR1 and CDR2: LGHNT and FRNRAP. The V and J ends lost 0 bases and 7 bases respectively, with 19 bases between them. The CDR3 consists of 17 residues. The CDR3 coding sequence is TGTGCTAGTGGTTTGGTACTTGGCGGCACCGAGGGAAATGAGCAGTTCTTC. It specifies CASGLVLGGTEGNEQFF. The variable domain in full, with the rest retrieved from reference TRBV12-5 and TRBJ2-1, is DARVTQTPRHKVTEMGQEVTMRCQPILGHNTVFWYRQTMMQGLELLAYFRNRAPLDDSGMPKDRFSAEMPDATLATLKIQPSEPRDSAVYFCASGLVLGGTEGNEQFFGPGTRLTVL.

The chain has TRBV4-2 and TRBJ1-4; 10 bases line up with TRBD1. This CDR3 region has 20 residues. Germline assignment: CDR1 LGHNA and CDR2 YNFKEQ. J was trimmed by 2 bases and V by 0 bases; bases with no gene match: 12. Here the CDR3 reads CASSQDYPGQGLGTNEKLFF. The CDR3 DNA is TGTGCCAGCAGCCAAGATTACCCGGGACAGGGGCTAGGGACTAATGAAAAACTGTTTTTT.